The T cell receptor beta chain under discussion was sequenced for a study of T cell responses to AZD1222 COVID-19 vaccine. Study-wide findings and caveats: Spike was spanned by vaccine-associated CD4 TCRs, which were dominant at 160-218 and 743-854. A mostly white British donor set with more females was recruited, and clonal diversity was possibly underestimated. Repertoires in all cases were sampled only once the peak T cell response had passed.

The CDR3 runs to 16 residues. The germline V gene encodes CDR1 LGHDT and CDR2 YNNKEL (reference sequence). J was trimmed by 3 bases and V by 1 base; bases with no gene match: 6. Generated by immunoSEQ multiplex PCR, the TCRdb table keeps only in-frame clones and is missing some. In the table there are approximately 80,000 clones, approximately 85% of which are singletons. Both about-4-week and about-12-week second-dose recipients were combined. About this clone itself: Antigen specificity is unknown.

V and J are TRBV3-1 (or the pseudogene TRBV3-2) and TRBJ2-5; 9 nucleotides agree with TRBD1. This sample comprised peripheral blood, obtained 28 days after the second AZD1222 dose. The TCR comes from an adult who received the AZD1222 COVID-19 vaccine. Here the CDR3 DNA reads TGTGCCAGCAGCCAAGCGGGGACAGGGCGGGAAGAGACCCAGTACTTC. Translation: CASSQAGTGREETQYF.